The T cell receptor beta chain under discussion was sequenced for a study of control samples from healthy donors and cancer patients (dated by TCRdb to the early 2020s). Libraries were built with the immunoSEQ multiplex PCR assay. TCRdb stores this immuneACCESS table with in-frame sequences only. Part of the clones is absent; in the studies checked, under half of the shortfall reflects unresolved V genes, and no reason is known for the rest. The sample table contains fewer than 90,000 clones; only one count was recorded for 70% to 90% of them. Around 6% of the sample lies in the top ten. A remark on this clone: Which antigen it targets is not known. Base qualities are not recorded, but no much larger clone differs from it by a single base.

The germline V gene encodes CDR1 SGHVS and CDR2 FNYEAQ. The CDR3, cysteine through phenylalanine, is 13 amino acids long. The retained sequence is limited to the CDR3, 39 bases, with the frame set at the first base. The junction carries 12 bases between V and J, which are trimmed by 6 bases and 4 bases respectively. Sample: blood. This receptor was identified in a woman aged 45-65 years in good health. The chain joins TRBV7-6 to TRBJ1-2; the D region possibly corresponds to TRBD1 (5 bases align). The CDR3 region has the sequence CASSLGGGYGYTF. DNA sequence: TGTGCCAGCAGTTTGGGGGGTGGCTATGGCTACACCTTC.